This TCR beta chain was found in a study of blood T cells in healthy people across ages. The V end was cut by 5 bases, the J end by 6 bases, with 9 bases between. The CDR3 extends over 12 amino acids. The use of a sample-barcoded 5' primer and a J-beta primer mix characterized a second PCR of about 7 to 12 cycles. There were at least 3 million CDR3-containing paired-end reads obtained from each sample. Via MiXCR, TCRdb re-called the 5' RACE reads, giving one row per CDR3 protein. This sample carries around 1,500,000 distinct CDR3 sequences, roughly 27% of them seen once, and the ten largest clones take over 7%. The sample holds a few counts of this clonotype.

The V and J genes are TRBV12-3 or TRBV12-4 and TRBJ2-3; the D is unclear. This TCR came from a woman aged 25 to 39 in good health. Source material: blood. CDR3 DNA: TGTGCCAGCAGTCCTCATTTGGATACGCAGTATTTT. This encodes CASSPHLDTQYF.